This T cell receptor (beta chain) derives from a study of blood T cell repertoires in COVID-19. In the authors' workflow: Nucleated cell counts were estimated from reference gene primer amplification. Generated by immunoSEQ multiplex PCR, the TCRdb table keeps only in-frame clones and is missing some. Clone size and V and J calls were adopted from that table, with D and trimming inferred from the DNA. The profile shows some 150,000 clones, more than 75% of them singletons. Cohorts were based on clinical histories the participants reported. Cohort 3 donors were reported recovered after two negative PCRs, clearance, or symptom resolution. V dropped 4 bases and J dropped 3; count of bases not matched to a gene: 5. The germline V gene has CDR1 SGHRS and CDR2 YFSETQ. CDR3 length: 14 amino acids.

The clonotype comes from a woman aged 50 to 60 who had recovered from COVID-19. The sequencing input was PBMCs or T cells enriched from blood (not recorded which). V gene TRBV5-1 combines with J gene TRBJ1-1, with TRBD1 matching 8 bases. This chain's CDR3 is CASSVDRGYTEAFF. The CDR3 DNA follows: TGCGCCAGCAGCGTCGACAGGGGTTACACTGAAGCTTTCTTT. The entire variable domain, with the rest obtained from reference TRBV5-1 and TRBJ1-1, is as follows: KAGVTQTPRYLIKTRGQQVTLSCSPISGHRSVSWYQQTPGQGLQFLFEYFSETQRNKGNFPGRFSGRQFSNSRSEMNVSTLELGDSALYLCASSVDRGYTEAFFGQGTRLTVV.